This section outlines one T cell receptor (beta chain) sequence together with its context. This clonotype was recorded a few times. No cognate antigen has been identified for it. Base qualities are missing; no much larger clone stands one base away. This sample was included in a study of chronic HIV infection and antiretroviral therapy (dated by TCRdb to about 2015). Library prep was done by 5' RACE. The listed sequencing device is Illumina MiSeq. TCRdb reprocessing: public reads trimmed at Q25 with fastp, clones called with MiXCR, in-frame beta chains kept. Under each unique CDR3 protein, matching rows form one entry showing the most common genes and DNA. This sample lists some 38,000 distinct CDR3 sequences; roughly 8.2% were detected once. Jointly, the top ten make up roughly 2.6% of the sample. V was cut back by 4 bases and J by 0 bases, leaving a gap of 22 bases between them. The CDR3 contains 19 residues, cysteine and phenylalanine counted. Only CDR3 DNA is held: 57 bases, read in frame from base 1.

This TCR was recovered from an adult who had HIV and had not received antiretroviral therapy, or was an uninfected healthy control (not recorded which). The chain employs TRBV23-1 and TRBJ2-1, and the D gene may be TRBD2, 6 bases matching. TRBV23-1 is flagged as an ORF with uncertain function. The source material was peripheral blood. The DNA is TGCGCCAGCAGTCTACTTTTGGAGGGGCCCCGAGGCTCCTACAATGAGCAGTTCTTC. The resulting protein is CASSLLLEGPRGSYNEQFF.